This T cell receptor (beta chain) was captured by sequencing in a study of T cell repertoires in cytomegalovirus infection (dated by TCRdb to the late 2010s). About the study as a whole: Donor HLA type was relevant to the analysis, as public TCR beta signatures indicated carriage of CMV infection together with the matching HLA type.

The sequencing machine was an Illumina HiSeq 1500. Using fastp trimming at Q25 and MiXCR clonotype assembly, TCRdb reanalyzed the public sequencing data and kept in-frame beta chains. For every CDR3 protein sequence, its rows merge into one entry that carries the most common genes and DNA. The sample profile shows around 230,000 distinct CDR3 sequences; around 6.6% of them were found once. The top ten constitute roughly 6.5% of the sample. Deletion took 4 bases off V and 4 bases off J, with a span of 14 bases between the germline ends. The CDR3 runs 15 residues from the cysteine to the phenylalanine. Only CDR3 DNA is held: 45 bases, read in frame from base 1. CDR1 and CDR2 are drawn from the germline V gene (reference sequence): SEHNR, FQNEAQ. On the study overall, not on this receptor specifically: In both this cohort and an independent cohort of several hundred donors, the cumulative frequency of public TCR beta family members distinguished carriers of CMV infection plus the relevant HLA type. The ex vivo response was dominated by HLA-C-restricted CMV-specific TCR beta clonotypes, which also provided the single most frequent clonotype in two of eight donors.

This clonotype came up many times. Its antigen is currently not known. No per-base quality is available; no much larger clone lies one base away. The sequencing input was PBMCs. The chain links TRBV7-9 with TRBJ2-4; the D call is possibly TRBD1 or TRBD2, each sharing 5 bases. The sequence was obtained from a human donor in good health (CMV status not recorded). Some clones in this sample may be carry-over from other donors' samples. The DNA sequence is given as TGTGCCAGCAGCTCGCCCAGGGACCAGAAAAACATTCAGTACTTC. The resulting protein is CASSSPRDQKNIQYF.